Following are 11 T cell receptor beta chains from one sample sequenced in a study of T cells after yellow fever vaccination. TCRdb reanalysed the 5' RACE reads using MiXCR and keeps one entry per CDR3 protein. The table shows around 350,000 distinct CDR3 sequences, with around 6.4% occurring only once. Sample: PBMCs, taken 5 days after the yellow fever booster vaccination. These receptors were obtained from a man younger than 45 who received the YFV17D yellow fever vaccine.

This clonotype has a count of ten or more. The rearrangement links TRBV7-2 to TRBJ2-1; TRBD2 matches at 8 bases. The CDR3 is 16 residues long. Trimming at V came to 4 bases and at J to 6 bases, leaving 11 bases not matched to a gene. Germline CDR1 and CDR2: SGHTA and FQGNSA. CDR3 sequence reads: CASSSVSTSGSNEQFF. The CDR3 nucleotides read TGTGCCAGCAGCTCCGTTTCCACTAGCGGCTCCAATGAGCAGTTCTTC.

The chain has TRBV10-3 and TRBJ2-3, with D perhaps matching TRBD2 (6 bases). The CDR3 runs 16 residues. The germline gives CDR1 ENHRY, CDR2 SYGVKD. V lost 2 bases to trimming and J lost 3 bases, with 15 bases between them. CDR3 residues: CAISEASSVATDTQYF. CDR3 nucleotide sequence: TGTGCCATCAGTGAGGCGTCTAGCGTAGCTACAGATACGCAGTATTTT.

This chain connects TRBV18 to TRBJ2-1; 8 nucleotides match TRBD1. This CDR3 is 17 amino acids long. CDR1 KGHSH and CDR2 LQKENI come from the germline V gene. Trimming cost V 3 bases and J 8 bases; bases outside gene matches: 15. CDR3 loop: CASSPSPRGPDWDEQFF. The DNA of the CDR3 is TGTGCCAGCTCACCTTCCCCCAGGGGGCCTGATTGGGATGAGCAGTTCTTC.

Notes on this clonotype: One end of the junction does not line up with germline, which may come from a read error. The gene calls are TRBV29-1 and TRBJ2-3, with 8 nucleotides matching TRBD2. The CDR3 sequence is 15 residues long. Germline V lookup: CDR1 SQVTM, CDR2 ANQGSEA. CDR3 loop: CSVSPGAGGGDTPYF. DNA for the CDR3: TGCAGCGTATCTCCCGGGGCGGGAGGAGGCGATACGCCGTATTTT.

This clonotype was seen a few times. The gene calls are TRBV25-1 and TRBJ2-5; 10 nucleotides match TRBD1. This CDR3 has 16 amino acids. CDR1 and CDR2 from the germline V gene are MGHDK and SYGVNS. The V segment lost 0 bases and the J segment 2 bases; nucleotides outside the gene matches: 3. The CDR3 region has the DNA TGTGCCAGCAGTGAATATCTGGGACAGGGGCAAGAGACCCAGTACTTC. Protein: CASSEYLGQGQETQYF.

This clonotype was picked up a small number of times. The chain is built from TRBV7-6 and TRBJ2-7; TRBD1 is a possible D gene (7 bases). V lost 3 bases and J lost 4, with 28 bases in between. CDR1 SGHVS and CDR2 FNYEAQ come from the germline V gene. The CDR3 is 19 residues long. The CDR3 sequence is CASSFGPGTEGTGGYEQYF. As DNA, the CDR3 is TGTGCCAGCAGCTTTGGGCCAGGGACAGAAGGGACTGGCGGGTACGAGCAGTACTTC.

This clonotype has more than one count but fewer than ten. J is TRBJ2-7 and V is TRBV20-1, with D tentatively TRBD2 (6 bases). Germline values: CDR1 DFQATT, CDR2 SNEGSKA (reference sequence). This CDR3 has 14 residues. Trimming left V 6 bases short and J 9 bases short, with 24 bases between. DNA for the CDR3: TGCAGTGCCCCAACCTCCGGGAGCAACGCGGGGCAGTACTTC. It codes for CSAPTSGSNAGQYF.

This clonotype was detected only a few times. The J gene is TRBJ1-2, the V gene TRBV5-1; TRBD1 matches 9 bases. Looked up from germline, CDR1 is SGHRS and CDR2 is YFSETQ. The junction had 6 bases not matched to a gene; V was cut back by 3 bases and J by 6 bases. The CDR3 consists of 14 residues. The CDR3 is CASSYTGGADGYTF. CDR3 nucleotides: TGCGCCAGCAGCTACACAGGGGGCGCAGATGGCTACACCTTC.

This clonotype was detected a few times. This chain connects TRBV10-2 to TRBJ2-1; D is perhaps TRBD2 (6 bases). The germline V and J ends were trimmed by 7 bases and 6 bases, with 13 bases remaining between them. The CDR3 is 13 residues long. Germline V CDR1 and CDR2: WSHSY, SAAADI. The CDR3 loop is CASITSGRNEQFF. Here the CDR3 DNA reads TGCGCCAGCATAACCAGCGGGCGCAATGAGCAGTTCTTC.

The chain has TRBV15 and TRBJ2-3; the match to TRBD2 covers 7 bases. This CDR3 region has 19 residues. Germline V gene lookup returns CDR1 LNHNV and CDR2 YYDKDF (reference sequence). Trimming at V came to 5 bases and at J to 4 bases, leaving 21 bases not matched to a gene. CDR3 in DNA: TGTGCCACCAGCCCCCAAAAGTATTCCGGCGGGAGAATCCCAGATACGCAGTATTTT. This codes for CATSPQKYSGGRIPDTQYF.

V usage is TRBV19 and J usage is TRBJ2-7; 9 bases line up with TRBD1. Per the germline V gene, CDR1 is LNHDA and CDR2 is SQIVND (reference sequence). The V segment lost 6 bases and the J segment 5 bases; nucleotides outside the gene matches: 5. This CDR3 spans 13 amino acids. The CDR3 reads CASRQTGGNEQYF. As DNA, the CDR3 is TGTGCCAGTAGACAGACAGGGGGTAACGAGCAGTACTTC.